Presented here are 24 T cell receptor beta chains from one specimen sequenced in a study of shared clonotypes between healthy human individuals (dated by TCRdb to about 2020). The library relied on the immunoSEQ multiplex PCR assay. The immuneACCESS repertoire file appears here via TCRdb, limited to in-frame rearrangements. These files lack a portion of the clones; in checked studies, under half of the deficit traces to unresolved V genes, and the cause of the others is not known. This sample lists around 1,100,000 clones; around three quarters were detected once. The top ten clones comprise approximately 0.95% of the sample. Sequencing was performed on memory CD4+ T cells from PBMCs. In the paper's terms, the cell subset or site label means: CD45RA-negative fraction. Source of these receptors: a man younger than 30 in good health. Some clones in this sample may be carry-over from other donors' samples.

In DNA, the CDR3 is TGTGCCAGCAGCCTAAGCAGGGGCTCGGAAGCTTTCTTT. Translated, it gives CASSLSRGSEAFF. The chain carries TRBV7-2 and TRBJ1-1, with D possibly TRBD1 on 6 matching bases. V was clipped by 5 bases and J by 8 bases, with 15 bases between them. Germline CDR1 and CDR2: SGHTA and FQGNSA. This CDR3 has 13 amino acids.

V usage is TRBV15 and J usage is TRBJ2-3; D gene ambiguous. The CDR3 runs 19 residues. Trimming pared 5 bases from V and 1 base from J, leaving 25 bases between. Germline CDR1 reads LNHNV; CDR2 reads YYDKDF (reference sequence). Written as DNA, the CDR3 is TGTGCCACCAGCGGACCAAAGCCAAGAACCAGATTAGGCACAGATACGCAGTATTTT. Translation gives CATSGPKPRTRLGTDTQYF.

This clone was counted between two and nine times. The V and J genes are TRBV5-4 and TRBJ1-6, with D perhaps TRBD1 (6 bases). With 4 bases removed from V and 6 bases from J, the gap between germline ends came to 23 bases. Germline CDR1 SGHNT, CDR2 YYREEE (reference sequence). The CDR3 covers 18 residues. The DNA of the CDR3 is TGTGCCAGCAGCCGCGGTCAGGGGCTCAGCGAAACTAATTCACCCCTCCACTTT. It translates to CASSRGQGLSETNSPLHF.

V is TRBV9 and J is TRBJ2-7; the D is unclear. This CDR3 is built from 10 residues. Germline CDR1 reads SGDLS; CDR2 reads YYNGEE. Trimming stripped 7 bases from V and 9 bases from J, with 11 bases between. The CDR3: CASPGPGQYF. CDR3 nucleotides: TGTGCCAGCCCCGGGCCGGGGCAGTACTTC. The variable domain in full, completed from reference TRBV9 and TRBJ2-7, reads DSGVTQTPKHLITATGQRVTLRCSPRSGDLSVYWYQQSLDQGLQFLIQYYNGEERAKGNILERFSAQQFPDLHSELNLSSLELGDSALYFCASPGPGQYFGPGTRLTVT.

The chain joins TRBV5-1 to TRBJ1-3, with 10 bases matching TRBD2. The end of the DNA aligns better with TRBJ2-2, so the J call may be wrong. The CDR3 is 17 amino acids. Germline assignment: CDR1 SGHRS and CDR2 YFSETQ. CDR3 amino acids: CASSAELAGQNTGELFF. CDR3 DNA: TGCGCCAGCAGCGCAGAACTAGCGGGACAAAACACCGGGGAGCTGTTTTTT.

CDR3 sequence (DNA): TGTGCCAGCAGGGCCATAGGGGGAGCTAACTATGGCTACACCTTC. Translation: CASRAIGGANYGYTF. The chain is built from TRBV11-2 and TRBJ1-2; TRBD1 might be the D (6 bases). This CDR3 spans 15 amino acids. Trimming took off 6 bases at V and 0 bases at J, with 14 bases between the two ends. Germline assignment: CDR1 SGHAT and CDR2 FQNNGV.

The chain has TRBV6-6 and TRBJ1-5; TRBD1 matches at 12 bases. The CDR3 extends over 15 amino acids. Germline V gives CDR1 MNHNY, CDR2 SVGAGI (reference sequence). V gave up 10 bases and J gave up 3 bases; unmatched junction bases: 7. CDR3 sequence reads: CATRRDRGPNQPQHF. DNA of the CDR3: TGTGCCACTCGCCGGGACAGGGGGCCCAATCAGCCCCAGCATTTT.

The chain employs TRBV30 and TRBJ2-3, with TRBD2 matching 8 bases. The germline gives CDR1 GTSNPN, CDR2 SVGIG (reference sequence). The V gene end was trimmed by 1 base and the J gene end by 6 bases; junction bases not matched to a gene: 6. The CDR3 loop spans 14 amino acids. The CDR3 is CAWSGAGVGDTQYF. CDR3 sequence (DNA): TGTGCCTGGAGTGGAGCGGGAGTGGGGGATACGCAGTATTTT. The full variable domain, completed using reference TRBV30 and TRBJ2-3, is SQTIHQWPATLVQPVGSPLSLECTVEGTSNPNLYWYRQAAGRGLQLLFYSVGIGQISSEVPQNLSASRPQDRQFILSSKKLLLSDSGFYLCAWSGAGVGDTQYFGPGTRLTVL.

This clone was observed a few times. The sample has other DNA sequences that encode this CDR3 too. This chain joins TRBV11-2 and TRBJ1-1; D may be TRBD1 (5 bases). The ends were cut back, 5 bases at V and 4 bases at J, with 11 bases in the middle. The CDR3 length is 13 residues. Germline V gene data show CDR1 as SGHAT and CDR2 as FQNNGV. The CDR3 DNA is TGTGCCAGCAGCCAAGCGAGGGGCACTGAAGCTTTCTTT. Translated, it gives CASSQARGTEAFF.

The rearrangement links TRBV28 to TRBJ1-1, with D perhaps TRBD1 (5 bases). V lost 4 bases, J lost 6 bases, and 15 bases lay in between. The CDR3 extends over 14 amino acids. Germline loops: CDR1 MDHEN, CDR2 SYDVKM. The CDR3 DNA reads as TGTGCCAGCAGTTGGGACGTCCGTCAGTCTGAAGCTTTCTTT. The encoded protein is CASSWDVRQSEAFF.

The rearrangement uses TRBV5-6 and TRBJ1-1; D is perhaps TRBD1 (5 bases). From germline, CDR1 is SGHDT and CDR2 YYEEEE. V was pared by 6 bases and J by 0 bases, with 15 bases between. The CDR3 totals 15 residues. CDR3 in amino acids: CASIPPVGVNTEAFF. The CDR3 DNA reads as TGTGCCAGCATCCCCCCCGTGGGGGTGAACACTGAAGCTTTCTTT. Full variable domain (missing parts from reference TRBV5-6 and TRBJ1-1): DAGVTQSPTHLIKTRGQQVTLRCSPKSGHDTVSWYQQALGQGPQFIFQYYEEEERQRGNFPDRFSGHQFPNYSSELNVNALLLGDSALYLCASIPPVGVNTEAFFGQGTRLTVV.

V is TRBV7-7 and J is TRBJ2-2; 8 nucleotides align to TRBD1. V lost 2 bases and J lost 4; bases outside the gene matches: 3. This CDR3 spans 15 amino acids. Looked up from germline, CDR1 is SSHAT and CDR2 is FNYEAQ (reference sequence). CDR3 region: CASSLRTGPTGELFF. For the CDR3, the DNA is TGTGCCAGCAGCTTAAGGACAGGGCCCACCGGGGAGCTGTTTTTT.

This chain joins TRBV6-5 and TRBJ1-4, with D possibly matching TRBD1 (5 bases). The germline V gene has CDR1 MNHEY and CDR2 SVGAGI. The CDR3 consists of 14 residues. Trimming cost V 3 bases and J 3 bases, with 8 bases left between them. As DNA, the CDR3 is TGTGCCAGCAGTTATCGAGGGGCTAATGAAAAACTGTTTTTT. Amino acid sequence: CASSYRGANEKLFF.

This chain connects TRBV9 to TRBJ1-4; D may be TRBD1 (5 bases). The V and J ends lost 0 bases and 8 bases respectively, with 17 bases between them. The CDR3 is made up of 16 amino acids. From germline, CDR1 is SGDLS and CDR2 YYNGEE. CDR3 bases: TGTGCCAGCAGCGTAGGTGTGGGGGGTTTGTACGAAAAACTGTTTTTT. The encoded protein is CASSVGVGGLYEKLFF.

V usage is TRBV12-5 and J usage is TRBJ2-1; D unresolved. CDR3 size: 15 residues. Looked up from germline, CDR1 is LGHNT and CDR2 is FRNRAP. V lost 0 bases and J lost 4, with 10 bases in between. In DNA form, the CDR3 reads TGTGCTAGTGGTTTGGTAGGGTCCGCTTACAATGAGCAGTTCTTC. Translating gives CASGLVGSAYNEQFF.

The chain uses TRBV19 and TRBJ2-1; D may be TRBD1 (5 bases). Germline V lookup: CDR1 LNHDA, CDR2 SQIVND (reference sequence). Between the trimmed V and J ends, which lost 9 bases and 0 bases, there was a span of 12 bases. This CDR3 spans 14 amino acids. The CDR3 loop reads CASTTVSSYNEQFF. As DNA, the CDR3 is TGTGCCAGCACGACAGTGAGCTCCTACAATGAGCAGTTCTTC.

In nucleotides, the CDR3 is TGTGCCAGCAGTTCCGCGGGACAGGGGGAGAATGAAAAACTGTTTTTT. Its protein product is CASSSAGQGENEKLFF. The chain recombines TRBV28 with TRBJ1-4, with TRBD1 identical over 11 bases. Germline loops: CDR1 MDHEN, CDR2 SYDVKM. The ends lost 4 bases at V and 5 bases at J; junction bases unmatched: 6. CDR3 size: 16 residues.

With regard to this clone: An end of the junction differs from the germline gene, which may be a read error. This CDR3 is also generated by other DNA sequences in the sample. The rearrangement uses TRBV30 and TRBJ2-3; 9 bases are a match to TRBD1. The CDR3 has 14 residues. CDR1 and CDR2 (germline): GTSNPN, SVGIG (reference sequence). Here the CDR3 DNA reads TGTGCCCGGAGCGGACAGGGGCGAACAGATACGCAGTATTTT. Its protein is CARSGQGRTDTQYF. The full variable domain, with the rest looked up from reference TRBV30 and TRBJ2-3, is SQTIHQWPATLVQPVGSPLSLECTVEGTSNPNLYWYRQAAGRGLQLLFYSVGIGQISSEVPQNLSASRPQDRQFILSSKKLLLSDSGFYLCARSGQGRTDTQYFGPGTRLTVL.

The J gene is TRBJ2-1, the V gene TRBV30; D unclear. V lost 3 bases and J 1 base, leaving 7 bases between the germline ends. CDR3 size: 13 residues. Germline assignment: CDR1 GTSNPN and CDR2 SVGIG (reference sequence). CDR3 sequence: CAWSLGSYNEQFF. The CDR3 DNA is TGTGCCTGGAGCCTCGGATCCTACAATGAGCAGTTCTTC.

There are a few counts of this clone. CDR3 in amino acids: CASSEARQGSYGYTF. The CDR3, as DNA: TGTGCCAGCAGTGAAGCGCGGCAGGGCTCCTATGGCTACACCTTC. This chain links TRBV2 with TRBJ1-2; a weak D match, TRBD1 (5 bases). The V end was cut by 0 bases, the J end by 4 bases, with 12 bases between. Germline V gives CDR1 SNHLY, CDR2 FYNNEI. The CDR3 sequence is 15 residues long.

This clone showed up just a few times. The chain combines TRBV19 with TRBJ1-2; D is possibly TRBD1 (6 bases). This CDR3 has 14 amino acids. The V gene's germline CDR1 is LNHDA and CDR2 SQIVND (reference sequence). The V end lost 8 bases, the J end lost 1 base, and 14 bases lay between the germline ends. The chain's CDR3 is CASARTDFNYGYTF. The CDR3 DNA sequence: TGTGCCAGTGCAAGGACAGACTTTAACTATGGCTACACCTTC.

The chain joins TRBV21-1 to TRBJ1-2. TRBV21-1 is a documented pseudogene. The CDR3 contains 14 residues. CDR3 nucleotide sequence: TGTGCCAGCAGCATGGACGGGGGGAACTATGGCTACACCTTC. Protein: CASSMDGGNYGYTF.

The CDR3 loop is CAISDSIANEKLFF. The CDR3 DNA reads as TGTGCCATCAGTGATTCGATAGCGAATGAAAAACTGTTTTTT. V usage is TRBV10-3 and J usage is TRBJ1-4; D is unresolved. V lost 3 bases and J lost 5, with 10 bases in between. The CDR3 consists of 14 residues. Germline V lookup: CDR1 ENHRY, CDR2 SYGVKD.

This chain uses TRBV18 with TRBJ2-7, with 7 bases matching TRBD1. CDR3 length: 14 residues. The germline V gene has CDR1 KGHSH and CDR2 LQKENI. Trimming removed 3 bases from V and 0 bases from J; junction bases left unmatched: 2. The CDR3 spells CASSPNRGSYEQYF. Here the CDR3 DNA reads TGTGCCAGCTCACCCAACAGGGGCTCCTACGAGCAGTACTTC. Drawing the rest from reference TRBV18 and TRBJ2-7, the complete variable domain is NAGVMQNPRHLVRRRGQEARLRCSPMKGHSHVYWYRQLPEEGLKFMVYLQKENIIDESGMPKERFSAEFPKEGPSILRIQQVVRGDSAAYFCASSPNRGSYEQYFGPGTRLTVT.